These 19 T cell receptor beta chains were all obtained from the same sample, sequenced in a study of T cells after yellow fever vaccination. TCRdb recomputed calls from the 5' RACE reads with MiXCR, one row per CDR3 protein. The repertoire holds fewer than 650,000 distinct CDR3 sequences, with less than 25% as singletons. Source: PBMCs, taken roughly 20 days after the first yellow fever vaccination. The receptors derive from a man aged 18 to 29 who received the YFV17D yellow fever vaccine.

The chain couples TRBV7-6 to TRBJ2-2, with 7 nucleotides matching TRBD2. CDR3 size: 17 residues. V shed 1 base, J shed 0 bases, and the junction held 5 bases outside the gene matches. Germline CDR1 and CDR2: SGHVS and FNYEAQ. CDR3 in amino acids: CASSLGGGRTNTGELFF. The CDR3, as DNA: TGTGCCAGCAGCTTAGGGGGGGGACGCACGAACACCGGGGAGCTGTTTTTT.

The chain carries TRBV7-2 and TRBJ1-5; unclear D gene. Trimming removed 1 base from V and 0 bases from J, with 7 bases in between. The CDR3 loop spans 15 amino acids. The V gene's germline CDR1 is SGHTA and CDR2 FQGNSA. The DNA of the CDR3 is TGTGCCAGCAGCTTAGGGTCTCATAGCAATCAGCCCCAGCATTTT. Its protein product is CASSLGSHSNQPQHF.

The V gene is TRBV2, the J gene TRBJ2-7; weak D call: TRBD1 (6 bases). CDR1 and CDR2 from the germline V gene are SNHLY and FYNNEI. The CDR3 has 14 amino acids. V was trimmed by 7 bases and J by 6 bases, leaving 19 bases between them. CDR3 in amino acids: CASIQEQGAGEQYF. The CDR3 bases are TGTGCCAGCATCCAGGAACAGGGTGCGGGCGAGCAGTACTTC. Complete variable domain (other parts from reference TRBV2 and TRBJ2-7): EPEVTQTPSHQVTQMGQEVILRCVPISNHLYFYWYRQILGQKVEFLVSFYNNEISEKSEIFDDQFSVERPDGSNFTLKIRSTKLEDSAMYFCASIQEQGAGEQYFGPGTRLTVT.

This clonotype was counted between two and nine times. The chain recombines TRBV10-3 with TRBJ1-2; a weak D match, TRBD1 (5 bases). V was trimmed by 9 bases and J by 0 bases, leaving 8 bases between them. There are 12 residues in the CDR3. Germline-derived CDR1 and CDR2 are ENHRY and SYGVKD. The CDR3 bases are TGTGCCATTGAGGGGTCTAACTATGGCTACACCTTC. Translation gives CAIEGSNYGYTF.

This clonotype showed up many times. The CDR3 sequence is CASSLRYTGELFF. The DNA of the CDR3 is TGTGCCAGCAGTTTACGGTACACCGGGGAGCTGTTTTTT. V is TRBV12-3 or TRBV12-4 and J is TRBJ2-2; D remains ambiguous. Deletions cut 2 bases from V and 3 bases from J, with 4 bases between. The length of the CDR3 is 13 residues.

This clonotype was picked up a small number of times. The genes are TRBV9 and TRBJ2-1; 14 positions match TRBD2. This CDR3 is built from 15 residues. Germline CDR1 is SGDLS and CDR2 is YYNGEE. J lost 9 bases, V lost 3 bases, and 5 bases had no gene match. CDR3 amino acids: CASSATSGGAREQFF. CDR3 bases: TGTGCCAGCAGCGCGACTAGCGGGGGGGCTCGTGAGCAGTTCTTC.

The chain employs TRBV12-3 or TRBV12-4 and TRBJ1-2; no reliable D call. The CDR3 extends over 12 amino acids. Trimming pared 4 bases from V and 4 bases from J, leaving 7 bases between. In DNA form, the CDR3 reads TGTGCCAGCAGTTGGACGTCCTATGGCTACACCTTC. It translates to CASSWTSYGYTF.

This rearrangement joins TRBV7-3 to TRBJ2-2; the match to TRBD2 covers 8 bases. CDR1 SGHTA and CDR2 FQGTGA come from the germline V gene. This CDR3 spans 14 amino acids. With V trimmed by 5 bases and J by 6 bases, 5 bases remained unmatched. This chain's CDR3 is CASSPGLGAGELFF. CDR3 bases: TGTGCCAGCAGCCCGGGACTAGGGGCCGGGGAGCTGTTTTTT.

V gene TRBV2 combines with J gene TRBJ2-2; a weak D match, TRBD2 (5 bases). Between the trimmed V and J ends, which lost 7 bases and 5 bases, there was a span of 11 bases. CDR1 and CDR2 (germline): SNHLY, FYNNEI. The CDR3 is 13 amino acids. The CDR3 here is CASTKEATGELFF. The CDR3 nucleotides read TGTGCCAGCACTAAGGAGGCGACCGGGGAGCTGTTTTTT.

This clonotype was counted only a few times. The chain recombines TRBV6-5 with TRBJ2-3; 7 nucleotides agree with TRBD2. Unmatched junction bases numbered 8, after V lost 1 base and J lost 4 bases. The CDR3 is 16 residues long. Germline CDR1 is MNHEY and CDR2 is SVGAGI. DNA for the CDR3: TGTGCCAGCAGTTACTGGGAGGGGCAGAGGTCAGATACGCAGTATTTT. It codes for CASSYWEGQRSDTQYF.

The rearrangement joins TRBV20-1 to TRBJ2-5; 9 bases line up with TRBD2. CDR1 is DFQATT, CDR2 SNEGSKA, per germline (reference sequence). V shed 2 bases, J shed 2 bases, and the junction held 6 bases outside the gene matches. CDR3 length: 15 residues. In DNA form, the CDR3 reads TGCAGTGCTAGAAGGTTAGCGGGGGAACAAGAGACCCAGTACTTC. Translating gives CSARRLAGEQETQYF.

Only a few counts were recorded for this clonotype. V usage is TRBV6-5 and J usage is TRBJ1-1, with TRBD1 matching 10 bases. Trimming at V came to 0 bases and at J to 3 bases, leaving 4 bases not matched to a gene. The V gene's germline CDR1 is MNHEY and CDR2 SVGAGI. The CDR3 totals 16 residues. CDR3 sequence (DNA): TGTGCCAGCAGTTACTCGACAGGGGGCGGACACACTGAAGCTTTCTTT. Its translation is CASSYSTGGGHTEAFF.

CDR3 region: CASSTSGGVGNTQYF. Written as DNA, the CDR3 is TGTGCCAGCAGTACTAGCGGGGGTGTTGGAAATACGCAGTATTTT. The J gene is TRBJ2-3, the V gene TRBV7-2, with 11 bases matching TRBD2. Germline-derived CDR1 and CDR2 are SGHTA and FQGNSA. J lost 7 bases, V lost 6 bases, and 9 bases had no gene match. This CDR3 contains 15 residues.

A few counts support this clonotype. The DNA for the CDR3 is TGCGCCAGCAGCACGGGACAGGGGGACAACACTGAGCAGTTCTTC. Translated: CASSTGQGDNTEQFF. The rearrangement uses TRBV5-1 and TRBJ2-1; 11 bases are shared with TRBD1. The CDR3 length is 15 residues. Unmatched junction bases numbered 9, after V lost 4 bases and J lost 9 bases. Germline values: CDR1 SGHRS, CDR2 YFSETQ.

The rearrangement joins TRBV7-9 to TRBJ1-2, with unresolved D. Trimming left V 5 bases short and J 5 bases short, with 9 bases between. The CDR3 consists of 12 residues. The germline V gene has CDR1 SEHNR and CDR2 FQNEAQ (reference sequence). The CDR3 spells CASSTTKYGYTF. As DNA, the CDR3 is TGTGCCAGCAGCACTACGAAATATGGCTACACCTTC.

The chain links TRBV12-5 to TRBJ2-5; 8 bases agree with TRBD2. V gave up 0 bases and J gave up 5 bases; unmatched junction bases: 5. The germline CDR1 and CDR2 sequences are LGHNT and FRNRAP. The CDR3 loop spans 15 amino acids. The CDR3 sequence: CASGLVRASGETQYF. The CDR3 coding sequence is TGTGCTAGTGGTTTGGTACGGGCTAGCGGGGAGACCCAGTACTTC.

The chain joins TRBV7-8 to TRBJ2-5, with 9 bases aligning to TRBD2. The CDR3 is 15 amino acids. Germline CDR1 reads SGHVS; CDR2 reads FQNEAQ. The V gene end was trimmed by 3 bases and the J gene end by 4 bases; junction bases not matched to a gene: 6. CDR3 region: CASSFLAGMGETQYF. CDR3 DNA sequence: TGTGCCAGCAGCTTTCTAGCGGGGATGGGAGAGACCCAGTACTTC.

The gene calls are TRBV5-1 and TRBJ2-3, with D possibly matching TRBD2 (6 bases). Trimming removed 4 bases at V and 1 base at J, with 13 bases between. Germline CDR1 is SGHRS and CDR2 is YFSETQ. This CDR3 has 15 residues. The CDR3 sequence is CASSARRDRTDTQYF. CDR3 nucleotides: TGCGCCAGCAGCGCACGGAGGGACCGCACAGATACGCAGTATTTT.

V is TRBV4-3 and J is TRBJ2-4; D unresolved. The CDR3 spans 16 residues. Germline-derived CDR1 and CDR2 are LGHNA and YSLEER. V dropped 1 base and J dropped 0 bases, with 10 bases sitting between them. The CDR3 protein is CASSQGPGLAKNIQYF. DNA of the CDR3: TGCGCCAGCAGCCAAGGCCCCGGGCTAGCCAAAAACATTCAGTACTTC.